A single sample gave rise to the 19 T cell receptor beta chains below, sequenced in a study of T cells in Graves' hyperthyroidism and ophthalmopathy. From RNA transcripts, TCR beta CDR3 regions were amplified. An initial round of RT-PCR targeting the TCR CDR3 relied on the HTBI primer set. TCRdb recomputed calls from the multiplex PCR reads with MiXCR, one row per CDR3 protein. The table shows about 770,000 distinct CDR3 sequences, with roughly 20% occurring only once. The sequenced sample consisted of blood. The receptors originated from a woman in her forties or fifties with Graves' hyperthyroidism that later progressed to Graves' ophthalmopathy.

There are many counts of this clonotype. This sequence joins TRBV5-5 and TRBJ1-1; D unresolved. CDR3 length: 14 amino acids. CDR1 and CDR2 from the germline V gene are SGHKS and YYEKEE (reference sequence). V dropped 0 bases and J dropped 1 base, with 7 bases sitting between them. CDR3 nucleotides: TGTGCCAGCAGCTTGGACACGTGGAACACTGAAGCTTTCTTT. It specifies CASSLDTWNTEAFF. The full variable domain, its missing parts supplied by reference TRBV5-5 and TRBJ1-1, is DAGVTQSPTHLIKTRGQQVTLRCSPISGHKSVSWYQQVLGQGPQFIFQYYEKEERGRGNFPDRFSARQFPNYSSELNVNALLLGDSALYLCASSLDTWNTEAFFGQGTRLTVV.

The chain couples TRBV7-9 to TRBJ2-2; 10 bases match TRBD1. Germline V gives CDR1 SEHNR, CDR2 FQNEAQ (reference sequence). CDR3 length: 16 residues. J was trimmed by 2 bases and V by 6 bases; bases with no gene match: 6. DNA for the CDR3: TGTGCCAGCAGAAAAGGGACAGGGGTCAACACCGGGGAGCTGTTTTTT. Amino acids: CASRKGTGVNTGELFF.

V usage is TRBV10-3 and J usage is TRBJ2-2, with 7 nucleotides matching TRBD2. The CDR3 is 13 residues long. V trimming: 8 bases; J trimming: 2 bases; junction bases outside the gene matches: 2. Germline loops: CDR1 ENHRY, CDR2 SYGVKD. The CDR3 reads CAIERENTGELFF. The CDR3 nucleotides read TGTGCCATCGAGCGGGAAAACACCGGGGAGCTGTTTTTT.

The chain joins TRBV5-5 to TRBJ2-1; 8 nucleotides agree with TRBD2. The trim removed 2 bases at V and 5 bases at J, leaving 9 bases unmatched. The length of the CDR3 is 16 residues. Germline values: CDR1 SGHKS, CDR2 YYEKEE (reference sequence). DNA of the CDR3: TGTGCCAGCAGCTTCTCTAGCGGACTAGCAAACAATGAGCAGTTCTTC. Translated, it gives CASSFSSGLANNEQFF.

This clonotype was detected ten times or more. The CDR3 loop is CASSFSGTGDYGYTF. In nucleotides, the CDR3 is TGTGCCAGCAGCTTTTCCGGGACAGGGGACTATGGCTACACCTTC. The chain uses TRBV5-5 and TRBJ1-2, with 10 nucleotides matching TRBD1. With 2 bases clipped from V and 3 bases from J, the junction kept 4 bases outside the gene matches. CDR1 SGHKS and CDR2 YYEKEE come from the germline V gene (reference sequence). The CDR3 has 15 amino acids.

The chain has TRBV6-2 or TRBV6-3 and TRBJ1-1; the match to TRBD1 covers 7 bases. J was trimmed by 1 base and V by 10 bases; bases with no gene match: 12. CDR3 size: 15 residues. CDR1 is MNHEY, CDR2 SVGEGT, per germline. For the CDR3, the DNA is TGTGCCATCACTCAAACGGCAGGGGGGAACACTGAAGCTTTCTTT. Residues: CAITQTAGGNTEAFF.

The table lists this clonotype with many counts. The chain has TRBV27 and TRBJ2-7, with TRBD1 matching over 11 bases. CDR1 and CDR2 from the germline V gene are MNHEY and SMNVEV (reference sequence). V shed 7 bases and J 6 bases; nucleotides not matched to a gene: 2. The CDR3 length is 12 residues. This CDR3 reads CASTGQGGEQYF. The CDR3 DNA sequence: TGTGCCAGCACGGGACAGGGGGGCGAGCAGTACTTC.

The J gene is TRBJ2-1, the V gene TRBV2, with 9 nucleotides matching TRBD2. V lost 6 bases to trimming and J lost 0 bases; unmatched junction nucleotides: 6. Germline V lookup: CDR1 SNHLY, CDR2 FYNNEI. The CDR3 contains 16 residues. The CDR3 nucleotides read TGTGCCAGCAGATACCTAGCGGGGAGCTCCTACAATGAGCAGTTCTTC. Translating gives CASRYLAGSSYNEQFF.

This clonotype was detected only a few times. The chain carries TRBV2 and TRBJ1-2; D is perhaps TRBD1 (5 bases). The CDR3 is made up of 12 amino acids. Germline lookup yields CDR1 SNHLY and CDR2 FYNNEI. V lost 6 bases and J lost 5, with 10 bases in between. The CDR3: CASRLGPYGYTF. The DNA of the CDR3 is TGTGCCAGCAGGTTGGGACCTTATGGCTACACCTTC.

Only a few counts were recorded for this clonotype. The J gene is TRBJ2-2, the V gene TRBV10-1; 9 bases fit TRBD1. Germline lookup yields CDR1 WNHNN and CDR2 SYGVQD (reference sequence). The CDR3 runs to 18 residues. V lost 3 bases to trimming and J lost 5 bases; unmatched junction nucleotides: 13. CDR3 coding DNA: TGCGCCAGCAGTGAACAGGGAGCGGGACAGGGCCGAACCGGGGAGCTGTTTTTT. Protein: CASSEQGAGQGRTGELFF.

This clonotype was detected many times. The chain is built from TRBV10-3 and TRBJ1-5; TRBD1 matches at 7 bases. The CDR3 consists of 14 residues. Germline values: CDR1 ENHRY, CDR2 SYGVKD. With V trimmed by 6 bases and J by 7 bases, 9 bases remained unmatched. For the CDR3, the DNA is TGTGCCATCAGAGCTACAGGGGAGGGGCAGCCCCAGCATTTT. Residues: CAIRATGEGQPQHF.

This chain joins TRBV19 and TRBJ1-1; weak D call: TRBD1 (5 bases). V lost 6 bases and J 4 bases, leaving 15 bases between the germline ends. Germline V gene lookup returns CDR1 LNHDA and CDR2 SQIVND (reference sequence). This CDR3 region has 14 residues. The CDR3 region is CASSGAGYGTEAFF. CDR3 coding DNA: TGTGCCAGTAGCGGGGCGGGGTACGGCACTGAAGCTTTCTTT.

V gene TRBV19 combines with J gene TRBJ1-1, with a weak D call TRBD1 (6 bases). The germline V and J ends were trimmed by 8 bases and 1 base, with 14 bases remaining between them. The CDR3 has 14 amino acids. The germline gives CDR1 LNHDA, CDR2 SQIVND (reference sequence). CDR3 protein: CASLVGHGNTEAFF. The CDR3 coding sequence is TGTGCCAGTTTAGTGGGACACGGGAACACTGAAGCTTTCTTT.

The sample holds one count of this clonotype. The rearrangement uses TRBV7-9 and TRBJ1-2; D remains unclear. Germline lookup yields CDR1 SEHNR and CDR2 FQNEAQ (reference sequence). Trimming left V 4 bases short and J 2 bases short, with 11 bases between. This CDR3 comprises 14 residues. In DNA, the CDR3 is TGTGCCAGCAGCTCCACTCGGGTGAACTATGGCTACACCTTC. Its translation is CASSSTRVNYGYTF.

At least ten counts were recorded for this clonotype. This chain uses TRBV29-1 with TRBJ2-7, with D tentatively TRBD2 (5 bases). The germline V gene has CDR1 SQVTM and CDR2 ANQGSEA. Trimming stripped 4 bases from V and 3 bases from J, with 16 bases between. This CDR3 is built from 14 residues. The CDR3, as DNA: TGCAGCGTTGGCGAGCCCGAGGGTCTCTACGAGCAGTACTTC. Its protein product is CSVGEPEGLYEQYF.

This clonotype was seen ten or more times. The chain is built from TRBV5-1 and TRBJ2-3, with TRBD2 matching over 7 bases. The CDR3 totals 16 residues. V lost 0 bases, J lost 0 bases, and 4 bases stayed unmatched. The germline CDR1 and CDR2 sequences are SGHRS and YFSETQ. CDR3 amino acids: CASSLAGGTSTDTQYF. For the CDR3, the DNA is TGCGCCAGCAGCTTGGCGGGGGGTACCAGCACAGATACGCAGTATTTT.

This clonotype was detected only a few times. The chain links TRBV29-1 to TRBJ2-3, with TRBD1 matching over 8 bases. Germline V gene lookup returns CDR1 SQVTM and CDR2 ANQGSEA. Trimming took 4 bases from V and 2 from J; bases not matched to a gene: 8. The CDR3 contains 15 residues. As DNA, the CDR3 is TGCAGCGTTGTGGACAGGGTGGGGGTCACAGATACGCAGTATTTT. Residues: CSVVDRVGVTDTQYF.

This clonotype was seen at least ten times. This rearrangement joins TRBV18 to TRBJ1-1, with D unresolved. Deletions cut 3 bases from V and 1 base from J, with 12 bases between. Germline V lookup: CDR1 KGHSH, CDR2 LQKENI. There are 15 residues in the CDR3. The DNA for the CDR3 is TGTGCCAGCTCACCGCTCTCTGAAGGGAACACTGAAGCTTTCTTT. Translating it yields CASSPLSEGNTEAFF.

The chain combines TRBV4-1 with TRBJ2-3, with 14 bases matching TRBD2. The germline V gene encodes CDR1 MGHRA and CDR2 YSYEKL. V lost 5 bases to trimming and J lost 3 bases; unmatched junction nucleotides: 7. This CDR3 is built from 17 residues. In nucleotides, the CDR3 is TGCGCCAGCAGCGCCAGGGGACTAGCGGGGGATACAGATACGCAGTATTTT. This translates into CASSARGLAGDTDTQYF.